Below, 31 T cell receptor beta chains from the same sample are listed, as sequenced in a study of blood T cell repertoires in COVID-19. Measured with immunoSEQ multiplex PCR; TCRdb has only the in-frame clones, and not every one. The data hold 120,000 to 150,000 clones, with more than 80% observed a single time. Specimen: peripheral blood. These receptors originate from a human donor in a cohort sampled during active COVID-19.

In this sample, this clone turned up a few times. The CDR3 loop is CSVGRGLGEQYF. CDR3 bases: TGCAGCGTTGGCAGGGGGCTTGGCGAGCAGTACTTC. This chain links TRBV29-1 with TRBJ2-7, with TRBD1 matching 8 bases. J gave up 6 bases and V 4 bases, and 5 bases lay outside the gene matches. The CDR3 sequence is 12 residues long. Germline loops: CDR1 SQVTM, CDR2 ANQGSEA.

The chain recombines TRBV6-1 with TRBJ2-4; a possible D gene is TRBD1 (6 bases). Trimming took 4 bases from V and 0 from J, leaving 13 bases between them. The germline V gene encodes CDR1 MNHNS and CDR2 SASEGT. The CDR3 length is 16 residues. The CDR3 region has the DNA TGTGCCAGCAGTGCACAGGGTGGGCGAGCCAAAAACATTCAGTACTTC. Translation: CASSAQGGRAKNIQYF.

The chain has TRBV7-5 and TRBJ1-4; TRBD1 is the table's D call and was not checked against the DNA. TRBV7-5 is a pseudogene locus. This CDR3 has 20 amino acids. Written as DNA, the CDR3 is TGTGCCAGAAGCTTAGCGTCTTCGCGTGACCCGACAGGGGGCGACGAAAAACTGTTTTTT. Translating gives CARSLASSRDPTGGDEKLFF.

The genes are TRBV9 and TRBJ1-2; no clear D. Trimming stripped 0 bases from V and 13 bases from J, with 16 bases between. Germline loops: CDR1 SGDLS, CDR2 YYNGEE. The CDR3 is made up of 13 amino acids. The chain's CDR3 is CASSVGGRSVCTF. The CDR3 DNA reads as TGTGCCAGCAGCGTAGGTGGGAGAAGTGTCTGCACCTTC.

The rearrangement uses TRBV6-5 and TRBJ2-3, with D perhaps matching TRBD2 (5 bases). This CDR3 region has 11 residues. The V gene lost 5 bases and the J gene lost 5 bases, with 5 bases spanning the gap. Germline values: CDR1 MNHEY, CDR2 SVGAGI. The CDR3 region has the DNA TGTGCCAGCAGTCGGGGAGATACGCAGTATTTT. Translating gives CASSRGDTQYF.

The rearrangement uses TRBV2 and TRBJ2-2, with TRBD1 as a possible D gene (5 bases). V lost 4 bases, J lost 5 bases, and 14 bases lay in between. The CDR3 runs 15 residues. Looked up from germline, CDR1 is SNHLY and CDR2 is FYNNEI. The CDR3 DNA reads as TGTGCCAGCAGTGGGTCGGCTACAGGTACCGGGGAGCTGTTTTTT. It yields the protein CASSGSATGTGELFF.

The CDR3 spells CASSQDSQGRDSPLHF. CDR3 nucleotide sequence: TGTGCCAGCAGCCAAGATTCACAGGGAAGGGATTCACCCCTCCACTTT. The chain is built from TRBV3-1 (or the pseudogene TRBV3-2) and TRBJ1-6, with D possibly TRBD1 on 6 matching bases. With 0 bases removed from V and 8 bases from J, the gap between germline ends came to 14 bases. The CDR3 runs to 16 residues. Looked up from germline, CDR1 is LGHDT and CDR2 is YNNKEL (reference sequence).

This clone was detected once. This chain joins TRBV30 and TRBJ1-3, with TRBD1 matching 11 bases. V was pared by 5 bases and J by 0 bases, with 18 bases of the junction left unmatched. Looked up from germline, CDR1 is GTSNPN and CDR2 is SVGIG (reference sequence). The CDR3 has 20 amino acids. CDR3 coding DNA: TGTGCCTGGCGCCCGTTACCCGGACAGGGGGCGTCCAACTCTGGAAACACCATATATTTT. Translation: CAWRPLPGQGASNSGNTIYF.

CDR3 residues: CASSRRQHQPYTDTQYF. The DNA of the CDR3 is TGTGCCAGCAGCCGTCGACAGCACCAACCCTACACAGATACGCAGTATTTT. The gene calls are TRBV21-1 and TRBJ2-3; the D call of TRBD1 is as the table states it, not checked on the DNA. TRBV21-1 is a listed pseudogene. The CDR3 length is 17 residues.

This chain links TRBV2 with TRBJ2-7; the match to TRBD1 covers 7 bases. There are 13 residues in the CDR3. The V gene end was trimmed by 9 bases and the J gene end by 4 bases; junction bases not matched to a gene: 9. Germline V lookup: CDR1 SNHLY, CDR2 FYNNEI. The CDR3 region has the DNA TGTGCCAGTAACCGGGACAGAAAATACGAGCAGTACGTC. It codes for CASNRDRKYEQYV.

The V call is TRBV2, the J call TRBJ1-2; D call uncertain. CDR1 SNHLY and CDR2 FYNNEI come from the germline V gene. The CDR3 length is 12 residues. Trimming took off 3 bases at V and 3 bases at J, with 5 bases between the two ends. Here the CDR3 DNA reads TGTGCCAGCAGTGACCAATACTATGGCTACACCTTC. Residues: CASSDQYYGYTF. The full variable domain, rest sourced from reference TRBV2 and TRBJ1-2, is EPEVTQTPSHQVTQMGQEVILRCVPISNHLYFYWYRQILGQKVEFLVSFYNNEISEKSEIFDDQFSVERPDGSNFTLKIRSTKLEDSAMYFCASSDQYYGYTFGSGTRLTVV.

The rearrangement uses TRBV9 and TRBJ2-2; TRBD2 might be the D (5 bases). CDR3 size: 14 residues. V was trimmed by 0 bases and J by 3 bases, leaving 6 bases between them. Germline V gene lookup returns CDR1 SGDLS and CDR2 YYNGEE. CDR3 protein: CASSVGEYTGELFF. The DNA for the CDR3 is TGTGCCAGCAGCGTAGGGGAGTACACCGGGGAGCTGTTTTTT.

The V and J genes are TRBV5-1 and TRBJ2-5, with TRBD1 matching 8 bases. V lost 4 bases, J lost 5 bases, and 7 bases stayed unmatched. The germline V gene encodes CDR1 SGHRS and CDR2 YFSETQ. This CDR3 has 14 amino acids. The CDR3 spells CASSQQTGAETQYF. The DNA of the CDR3 is TGCGCCAGCAGCCAACAGACAGGGGCGGAGACCCAGTACTTC. Filled out from reference TRBV5-1 and TRBJ2-5, the complete variable domain reads KAGVTQTPRYLIKTRGQQVTLSCSPISGHRSVSWYQQTPGQGLQFLFEYFSETQRNKGNFPGRFSGRQFSNSRSEMNVSTLELGDSALYLCASSQQTGAETQYFGPGTRLLVL.

V and J are TRBV15 and TRBJ1-5; TRBD1 agrees at 7 bases. CDR3 size: 15 residues. V lost 3 bases, J lost 5 bases, and 7 bases stayed unmatched. CDR1 LNHNV and CDR2 YYDKDF come from the germline V gene (reference sequence). CDR3 sequence reads: CATSRGRQGDQPQHF. The DNA for the CDR3 is TGTGCCACCAGCAGGGGTAGACAGGGAGATCAGCCCCAGCATTTT.

V is TRBV12-3 or TRBV12-4 and J is TRBJ2-1, with D possibly being TRBD1 (5 bases). CDR3 size: 13 residues. Between the trimmed V and J ends, which lost 6 bases and 14 bases, there was a span of 20 bases. CDR3 nucleotide sequence: TGTGCCAGCAGCCCCTCCACAGGTCTCCCGGAGTTCTTC. Protein product: CASSPSTGLPEFF.

This clone was recorded only once. The chain carries TRBV5-1 and TRBJ1-2; 8 positions match TRBD1. Germline assignment: CDR1 SGHRS and CDR2 YFSETQ. The CDR3 totals 15 residues. The trim removed 0 bases at V and 5 bases at J, leaving 6 bases unmatched. Written as DNA, the CDR3 is TGCGCCAGCAGCTTGGGACAGGGGTTTCCTTATGGCTACACCTTC. The encoded protein is CASSLGQGFPYGYTF.

The chain combines TRBV4-2 with TRBJ2-7, with 7 bases matching TRBD1. J lost 0 bases, V lost 4 bases, and 9 bases had no gene match. CDR1 is LGHNA, CDR2 YNFKEQ, per germline. The CDR3 has 16 residues. CDR3 DNA sequence: TGTGCCAGCAGCCCAGGTCAGACAGGGAGCTCCTACGAGCAGTACTTC. It yields the protein CASSPGQTGSSYEQYF.

V usage is TRBV6-6 and J usage is TRBJ2-4; 7 nucleotides line up with TRBD1. The CDR3 sequence is 14 residues long. The ends lost 5 bases at V and 4 bases at J; junction bases unmatched: 5. In germline, CDR1 is MNHNY, CDR2 SVGAGI (reference sequence). CDR3 in DNA: TGTGCCAGCAGTGGGCCCAGGGGGAAAAACATTCAGTACTTC. Translating it yields CASSGPRGKNIQYF.

This clone appeared a single time. The V and J genes are TRBV4-1 and TRBJ2-1; TRBD2 matches 12 bases. This CDR3 has 15 amino acids. Germline CDR1 reads MGHRA; CDR2 reads YSYEKL. The ends lost 3 bases at V and 9 bases at J; junction bases unmatched: 6. CDR3 coding DNA: TGCGCCAGCAGCCAGCTAGCGGGGGGGCCGGGTGAGCAGTTCTTC. Protein sequence: CASSQLAGGPGEQFF.

The genes are TRBV6-9 and TRBJ2-4; weak D call: TRBD2 (5 bases). Trimming removed 4 bases from V and 2 bases from J, with 18 bases in between. Germline V lookup: CDR1 MNHGY, CDR2 SVAAGI. This CDR3 region has 17 residues. The CDR3 DNA reads TGTGCCAGCAGTTCTCCCGGGCCCACCGGGACCAAAAACATTCAGTACTTC. It is translated as CASSSPGPTGTKNIQYF.

This chain connects TRBV7-8 to TRBJ2-3, with 13 bases lining up with TRBD2. After removal of 5 bases from V and 1 base from J, the junction contained 12 bases not matched to a gene. The CDR3 covers 19 residues. Germline loops: CDR1 SGHVS, CDR2 FQNEAQ. The CDR3 bases are TGTGCCAGCAGCCCCCTACTAGCGGGGGGGACGTTTGGCACAGATACGCAGTATTTT. It codes for CASSPLLAGGTFGTDTQYF. Full variable domain (missing parts from reference TRBV7-8 and TRBJ2-3): GAGVSQSPRYKVAKRGQDVALRCDPISGHVSLFWYQQALGQGPEFLTYFQNEAQLDKSGLPSDRFFAERPEGSVSTLKIQRTQQEDSAVYLCASSPLLAGGTFGTDTQYFGPGTRLTVL.

This chain links TRBV6-1 with TRBJ1-5; a weak D match, TRBD1 (5 bases). Trimming took 1 base from V and 6 from J, leaving 16 bases between them. In germline, CDR1 is MNHNS, CDR2 SASEGT. The CDR3 extends over 16 amino acids. The CDR3 here is CASSEVVAGLGQPQHF. The CDR3 DNA reads as TGTGCCAGCAGTGAAGTTGTGGCAGGGCTAGGTCAGCCCCAGCATTTT.

V usage is TRBV27 and J usage is TRBJ1-5; D gene uncertain. CDR1 and CDR2 from the germline V gene are MNHEY and SMNVEV (reference sequence). The CDR3 is 18 amino acids. The V end lost 2 bases, the J end lost 0 bases, and 17 bases lay between the germline ends. CDR3 nucleotide sequence: TGTGCCAGCAGTTTAAAATCCGGCTCAGGTTATAGCAATCAGCCCCAGCATTTT. It translates to CASSLKSGSGYSNQPQHF.

V and J are TRBV6-5 and TRBJ1-6; the D gene is possibly TRBD1 (6 bases). Germline V gene lookup returns CDR1 MNHEY and CDR2 SVGAGI. V was shortened by 11 bases and J by 0 bases, with 11 bases between the two germline ends. CDR3 length equals 14 residues. The CDR3 DNA is TGTGCCGGAGGACAGAGCTCCTATAATTCACCCCTCCACTTT. Amino acids: CAGGQSSYNSPLHF.

The chain combines TRBV30 with TRBJ1-5, with D uncertain. This CDR3 is built from 13 residues. V was clipped by 8 bases and J by 0 bases, with 11 bases between them. Per germline, CDR1 GTSNPN and CDR2 SVGIG (reference sequence). The CDR3 bases are TGTGCCCTCACGACGGGTAGCAATCAGCCCCAGCATTTT. Translation: CALTTGSNQPQHF.

The chain is built from TRBV6-5 and TRBJ2-7; 7 nucleotides line up with TRBD1. The trim removed 0 bases at V and 6 bases at J, leaving 11 bases unmatched. Germline CDR1 reads MNHEY; CDR2 reads SVGAGI. This CDR3 is 16 amino acids long. The CDR3: CASSYSRGTGAPEQYF. The CDR3 DNA reads TGTGCCAGCAGTTACTCGAGGGGAACAGGGGCGCCCGAGCAGTACTTC.

This clone occurred once. The chain combines TRBV6-1 with TRBJ2-7; D call uncertain. Germline values: CDR1 MNHNS, CDR2 SASEGT. CDR3 size: 14 residues. Between the trimmed V and J ends, which lost 0 bases and 4 bases, there was a span of 10 bases. In nucleotides, the CDR3 is TGTGCCAGCAGTGAAGCTTTAGTAGCTTACGAGCAGTACGTC. As protein: CASSEALVAYEQYV.

The V gene is TRBV4-1, the J gene TRBJ1-4, with D possibly matching TRBD1 (5 bases). The CDR3 contains 16 residues. Germline lookup yields CDR1 MGHRA and CDR2 YSYEKL. V was shortened by 1 base and J by 0 bases, with 9 bases between the two germline ends. Written as DNA, the CDR3 is TGCGCCAGCAGCCAAGTCGGGACTTCAACTAATGAAAAACTGTTTTTT. Its translation: CASSQVGTSTNEKLFF.

This clone was picked up one time. The rearrangement links TRBV5-1 to TRBJ1-1, with D possibly matching TRBD1 (6 bases). Deletions cut 1 base from V and 3 bases from J, with 10 bases between. CDR3 size: 14 residues. CDR1 is SGHRS and CDR2 is YFSETQ in the germline V gene. CDR3: CASSLTTGHTEAFF. The CDR3 coding sequence is TGCGCCAGCAGCTTGACCACAGGGCACACTGAAGCTTTCTTT.

This rearrangement joins TRBV9 to TRBJ2-5, with TRBD2 matching 10 bases. This CDR3 comprises 16 residues. J gave up 2 bases and V 3 bases, and 7 bases lay outside the gene matches. Germline CDR1 and CDR2: SGDLS and YYNGEE. CDR3 loop: CASSARPTSGQETQYF. As DNA, the CDR3 is TGTGCCAGCAGCGCCCGACCGACTAGCGGGCAAGAGACCCAGTACTTC.

This chain uses TRBV6-5 with TRBJ2-2; 12 bases line up with TRBD1. V gave up 2 bases and J gave up 6 bases; unmatched junction bases: 4. Germline CDR1 MNHEY, CDR2 SVGAGI. CDR3 length equals 16 residues. The CDR3 is CASSYLGQGAAGELFF. The CDR3 region has the DNA TGTGCCAGCAGTTACCTGGGACAGGGGGCTGCCGGGGAGCTGTTTTTT.